Listed here is a single T cell receptor (beta chain). Only one count was recorded for this clone. Its antigen is unknown. No base qualities exist here, and no much larger clone lies one base off it. Collaborating institutions collected whole blood in K2EDTA tubes following their own protocols. For TCRbeta analysis, collaborator samples were shipped as frozen whole blood, as isolated PBMCs, or as DNA extracted from either sample type. This sample was taken from a study of blood T cell repertoires in COVID-19 (dated by TCRdb to about 2020). About the study as a whole: Samples from collaborators originated in the United States, Italy and Spain and spanned both the acute and convalescent phases of COVID-19. The prospective study material was composed of cDNA or gDNA derived from T cells, B-cell-depleted T cells, or PBMCs. Subjects who had been exposed to COVID-19, were actively infected with it, or had recovered from it provided the deeply sampled blood TCRbeta repertoires that made up the dataset. The repertoires were released in a freely available public database meant as a resource for research on the immune response to SARS-CoV-2. The samples were drawn from two sources: the first 160 participants of the ongoing ImmuneRACE study, and over 1,000 subjects contributed by 6 global collaborators. Sample metadata almost always included a de-identified subject ID, COVID-19 status, age in years and sex. Where HLA class I and class II types were available, the types were taken from metadata supplied by the sample provider, not from assay-based typing.

Results the study describes overall, beyond this receptor: Clinical and demographic metadata were provided uncurated, with the amount varying by source and participant.

CDR1 and CDR2 are read off the germline V gene (reference sequence) as SEHNR and FQNEAQ. CDR3 length: 15 amino acids, cysteine to phenylalanine. Solely the CDR3 DNA is kept, with 45 bases framed from the first base. V gives up 5 bases and J gives up 2 bases, and the segment between their germline ends measures 14 bases. The immunoSEQ Assay, a bias-controlled multiplex PCR, was used to amplify TCRbeta CDR3 regions from genomic DNA. In the authors' own workflow: Nucleated cell counts per sample were estimated from amplification of reference gene primers within the assay. Sequence reads were collapsed and filtered to measure the absolute abundance of every unique TCRbeta CDR3 rearrangement. For each sample, productive Simpson clonality was calculated as the square root of Simpson's diversity index over productive rearrangements. The immuneACCESS repertoire file appears here via TCRdb, limited to in-frame rearrangements. These files lack a portion of the clones; in checked studies, under half of the deficit traces to unresolved V genes, and the cause of the others is not known. That table gives V, J and clone size, and the DNA gave D and trimming. The sample table records 56,000 or so clones; about 89% of these occur just once. The top ten constitute around 20% of the sample.

This chain is built from TRBV7-9 and TRBJ2-3; matching of 5 bases hints at TRBD1 as the D gene. This clonotype was sampled from a human donor in a cohort sampled during active COVID-19. Input material: peripheral blood. The nucleotide sequence reads TGTGCCAGCAGCGCCCGAAGGGGATCCACAGATACGCAGTATTTT. This yields the protein CASSARRGSTDTQYF. Extended through the reference TRBV7-9 and TRBJ2-3 proteins, this CDR3 yields the full variable domain: DTGVSQNPRHKITKRGQNVTFRCDPISEHNRLYWYRQTLGQGPEFLTYFQNEAQLEKSRLLSDRFSAERPKGSFSTLEIQRTEQGDSAMYLCASSARRGSTDTQYFGPGTRLTVL.